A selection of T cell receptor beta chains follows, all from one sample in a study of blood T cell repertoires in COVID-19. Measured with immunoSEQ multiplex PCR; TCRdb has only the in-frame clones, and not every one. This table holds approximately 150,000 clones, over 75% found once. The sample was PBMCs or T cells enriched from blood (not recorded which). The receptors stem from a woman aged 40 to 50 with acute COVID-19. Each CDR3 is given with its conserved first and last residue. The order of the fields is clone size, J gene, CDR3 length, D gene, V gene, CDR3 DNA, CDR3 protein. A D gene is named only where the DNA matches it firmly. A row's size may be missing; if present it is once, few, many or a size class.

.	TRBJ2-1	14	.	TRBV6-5	TGTGCCAGCAGTTATTGGACAGACAACAATGAGCAGTTCTTC	CASSYWTDNNEQFF
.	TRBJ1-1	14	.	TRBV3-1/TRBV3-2	TGTGCCAGCAGCCAGGGGGCCCCGAACACTGAAGCTTTCTTT	CASSQGAPNTEAFF
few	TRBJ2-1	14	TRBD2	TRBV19	TGTGCCAGTAGTCTAGGGACTAGCGGGAGTGAGCAGTTCTTC	CASSLGTSGSEQFF
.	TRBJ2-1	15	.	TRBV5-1	TGCGCCAGCAGCTTGGCTGCGTCGGCGGAGAGAGAGCAGTTCTTC	CASSLAASAEREQFF
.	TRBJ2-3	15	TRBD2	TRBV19	TGTGCCAGTAGTGTACTAGCGGGAGGCCCAGATACGCAGTATTTT	CASSVLAGGPDTQYF
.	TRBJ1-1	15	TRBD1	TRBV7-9	TGTGCCAGCAGCTTTTCAGGGACAGGGGGAATTGAAGCTTTCTTT	CASSFSGTGGIEAFF
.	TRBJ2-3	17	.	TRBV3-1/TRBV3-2	TGTGCCAGCAGCCAAAGAGGCAGGCCCGGGGGCACAGATACGCAGTATTTT	CASSQRGRPGGTDTQYF
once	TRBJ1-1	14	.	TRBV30	TGTGCCTGGAGTCAACTTCACCTTGACACTGAAGCTTTCTTT	CAWSQLHLDTEAFF
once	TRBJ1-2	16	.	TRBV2	TGTGCCAGCAGTGAGTTCTCAGGGGCCGACAACTATGGCTACACCTTC	CASSEFSGADNYGYTF
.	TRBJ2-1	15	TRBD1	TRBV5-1	TGCGCCAGCAGTCCCGGGACAGGGGTTTACAATGAGCAGTTCTTC	CASSPGTGVYNEQFF
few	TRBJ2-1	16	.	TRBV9	TGTGCCAGCAGCGTAGAACACGGAGCAGTCTACAATGAGCAGTTCTTC	CASSVEHGAVYNEQFF
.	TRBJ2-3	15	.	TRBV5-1	TGCGCCAGCAGCTTGGCTAGGGGCAGCACAGATACGCAGTATTTT	CASSLARGSTDTQYF
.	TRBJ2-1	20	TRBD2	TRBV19	TGTGCCAGTAGTCCCGCCGGGTTGTTGACTAGCGGGAGAGGTGACAATGAGCAGTTCTTC	CASSPAGLLTSGRGDNEQFF
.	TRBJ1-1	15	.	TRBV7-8	TGTGCCAGCAGCTCGAACAGGGTTGGGCACACTGAAGCTTTCTTT	CASSSNRVGHTEAFF
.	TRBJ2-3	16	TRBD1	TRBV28	TGTGCCAGCAGTCTAGACAGGGCTACAGGAGGAGATACGCAGTATTTT	CASSLDRATGGDTQYF
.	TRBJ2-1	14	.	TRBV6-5	TGTGCCAGCAGTTACGCGGGATATCCGAGGGAGCAGTTCTTC	CASSYAGYPREQFF
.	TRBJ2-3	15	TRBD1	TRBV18	TGTGCCAGCTCACCCCTGGGACAGTCTCTAGATACGCAGTATTTT	CASSPLGQSLDTQYF
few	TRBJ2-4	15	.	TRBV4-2	TGTGCCAGCAGCCAAGACAGCGCCGCCGGGAACATTCAGTACTTC	CASSQDSAAGNIQYF
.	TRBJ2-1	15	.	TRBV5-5	TGTGCCAGCAGCTTGGGAGGGGGTACCTACAATGAGCAGTTCTTC	CASSLGGGTYNEQFF
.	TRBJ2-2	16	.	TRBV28	TGTGCCAGCAGTACCTACAGGGTTTCTGGCGCCGGGGAGCTGTTTTTT	CASSTYRVSGAGELFF
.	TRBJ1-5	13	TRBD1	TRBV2	TGTGCCAGCAGTGAGACAGGGGGTCAGCCCCAGCATTTT	CASSETGGQPQHF
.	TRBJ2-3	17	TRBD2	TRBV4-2	TGTGCCAGCAGCCAAGGACTAGCGGGAGACCCCAGAGATACGCAGTATTTT	CASSQGLAGDPRDTQYF
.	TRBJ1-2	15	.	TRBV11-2	TGTGCCAGCAGCTTAGATCGCAGGGCCCAAGGGGGCTACACCTTC	CASSLDRRAQGGYTF
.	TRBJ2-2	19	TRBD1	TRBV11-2	TGTGCCAGCAGCTTACCCACCCACCAGGACAGGGGATGGGCCGGGGAGCTGTTTTTT	CASSLPTHQDRGWAGELFF
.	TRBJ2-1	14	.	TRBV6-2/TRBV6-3	TGTGCCAGCAGTTACTCGAGCGACTACAATGAGCAGTTCTTC	CASSYSSDYNEQFF
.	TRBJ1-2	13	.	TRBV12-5	TGTGCTAGTGGTTTGGTAAGGGGCTATGGCTACACCTTC	CASGLVRGYGYTF
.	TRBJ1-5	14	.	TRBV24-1	TGTGCCACCAGTGATGGGCAGAGCAATCAGCCCCAGCATTTT	CATSDGQSNQPQHF
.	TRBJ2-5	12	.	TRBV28	TGTGCCAGCAGTTTAAACACAGAGACCCAGTACTTC	CASSLNTETQYF
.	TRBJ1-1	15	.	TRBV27	TGTGCCAGCAGTTTTTATGGTCACGGGAACACTGAAGCTTTCTTT	CASSFYGHGNTEAFF
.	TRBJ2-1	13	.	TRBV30	TGTGCCTGGGGAGGAAGCCGGTACAATGAGCAGTTCTTC	CAWGGSRYNEQFF
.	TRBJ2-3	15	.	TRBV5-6	TGTGCCAGCAGCTTACGACAGACCCGCACAGATACGCAGTATTTT	CASSLRQTRTDTQYF
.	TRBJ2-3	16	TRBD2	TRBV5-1	TGCGCCAGCAGCTGGGGACTATTTACTAGCACAGATACGCAGTATTTT	CASSWGLFTSTDTQYF
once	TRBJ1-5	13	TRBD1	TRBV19	TGTGCCAGTAGTGACAGGGTGGAACAGCCCCAGCATTTT	CASSDRVEQPQHF
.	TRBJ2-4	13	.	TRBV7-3	TGTGCCAGCAGCTTAACAGGTTCGGGCATTCAGTACTTC	CASSLTGSGIQYF
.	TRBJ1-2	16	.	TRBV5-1	TGCGCCAGCAGCTTGGGGCAGGGGCTTAAGAACTATGGCTACACCTTC	CASSLGQGLKNYGYTF